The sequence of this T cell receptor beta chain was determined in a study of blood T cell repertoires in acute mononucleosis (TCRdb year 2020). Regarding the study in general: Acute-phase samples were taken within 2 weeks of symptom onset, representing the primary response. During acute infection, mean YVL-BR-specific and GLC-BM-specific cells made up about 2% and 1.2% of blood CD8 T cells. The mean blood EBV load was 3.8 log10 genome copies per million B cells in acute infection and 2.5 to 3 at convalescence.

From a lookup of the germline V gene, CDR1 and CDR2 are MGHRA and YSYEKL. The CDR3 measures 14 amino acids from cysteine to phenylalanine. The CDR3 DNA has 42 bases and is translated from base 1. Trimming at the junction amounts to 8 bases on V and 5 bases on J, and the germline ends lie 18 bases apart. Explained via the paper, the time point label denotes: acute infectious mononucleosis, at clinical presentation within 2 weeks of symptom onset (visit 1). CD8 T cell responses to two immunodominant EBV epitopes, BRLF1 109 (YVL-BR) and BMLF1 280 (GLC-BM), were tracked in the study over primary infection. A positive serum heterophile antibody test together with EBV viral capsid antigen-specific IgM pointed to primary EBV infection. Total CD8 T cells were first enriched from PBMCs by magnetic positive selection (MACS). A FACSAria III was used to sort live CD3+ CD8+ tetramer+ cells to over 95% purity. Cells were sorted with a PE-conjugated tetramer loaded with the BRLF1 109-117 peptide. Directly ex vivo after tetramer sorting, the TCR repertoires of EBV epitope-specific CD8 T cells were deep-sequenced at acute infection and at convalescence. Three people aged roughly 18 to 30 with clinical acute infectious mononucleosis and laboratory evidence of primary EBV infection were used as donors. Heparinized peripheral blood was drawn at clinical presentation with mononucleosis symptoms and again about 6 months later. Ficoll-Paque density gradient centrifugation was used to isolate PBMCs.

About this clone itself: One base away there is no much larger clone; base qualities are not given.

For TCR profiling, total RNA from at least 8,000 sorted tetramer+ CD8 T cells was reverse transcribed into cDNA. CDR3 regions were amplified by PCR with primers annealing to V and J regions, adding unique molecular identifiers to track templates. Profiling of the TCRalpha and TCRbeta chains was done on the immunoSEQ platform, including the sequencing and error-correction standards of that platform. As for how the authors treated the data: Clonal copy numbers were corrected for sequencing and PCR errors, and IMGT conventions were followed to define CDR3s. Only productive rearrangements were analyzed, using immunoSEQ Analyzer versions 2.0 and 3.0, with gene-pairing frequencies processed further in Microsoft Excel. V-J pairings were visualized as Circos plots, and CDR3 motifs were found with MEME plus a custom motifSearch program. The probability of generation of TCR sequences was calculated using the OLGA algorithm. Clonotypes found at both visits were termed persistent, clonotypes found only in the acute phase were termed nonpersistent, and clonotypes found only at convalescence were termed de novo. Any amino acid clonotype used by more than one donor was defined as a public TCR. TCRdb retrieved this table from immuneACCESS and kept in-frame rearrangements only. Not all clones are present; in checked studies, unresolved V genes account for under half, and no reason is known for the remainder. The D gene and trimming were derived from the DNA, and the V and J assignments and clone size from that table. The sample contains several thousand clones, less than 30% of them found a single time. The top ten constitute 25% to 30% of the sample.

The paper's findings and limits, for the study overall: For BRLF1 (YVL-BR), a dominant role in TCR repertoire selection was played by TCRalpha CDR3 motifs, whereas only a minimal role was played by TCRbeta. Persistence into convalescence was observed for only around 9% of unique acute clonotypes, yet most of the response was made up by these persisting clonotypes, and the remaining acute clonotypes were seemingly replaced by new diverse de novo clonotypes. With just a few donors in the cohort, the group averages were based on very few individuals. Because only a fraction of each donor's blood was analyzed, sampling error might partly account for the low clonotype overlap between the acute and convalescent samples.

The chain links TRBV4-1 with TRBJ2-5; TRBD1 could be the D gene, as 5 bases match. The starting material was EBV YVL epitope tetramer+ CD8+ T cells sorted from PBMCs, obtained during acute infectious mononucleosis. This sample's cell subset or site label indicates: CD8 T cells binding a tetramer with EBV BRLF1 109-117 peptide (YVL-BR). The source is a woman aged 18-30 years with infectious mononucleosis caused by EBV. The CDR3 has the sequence CASQDQGNRETQYF. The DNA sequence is TGCGCCAGCCAAGATCAGGGTAACCGGGAGACCCAGTACTTC.